The 6 T cell receptor beta chains presented below share a single source sample, sequenced in a study of blood T cell repertoires in COVID-19. Here immunoSEQ multiplex PCR was the method, and the copy in TCRdb shows in-frame clones only, minus some. Of about 270,000 clones listed, approximately 90% were seen once; the top ten hold about 3%. The sequenced material came from PBMCs or T cells enriched from blood (not recorded which). All receptors come from a woman aged 45 to 65 who had recovered from COVID-19.

CDR3: CASSVGGRQTNEKLFF. The DNA for the CDR3 is TGTGCCAGCAGCGTAGGGGGGAGGCAGACTAATGAAAAACTGTTTTTT. The J gene is TRBJ1-4, the V gene TRBV9; a possible D gene is TRBD1 (5 bases). The ends were cut back, 0 bases at V and 2 bases at J, with 11 bases in the middle. The CDR3 spans 16 residues. Germline loops: CDR1 SGDLS, CDR2 YYNGEE.

The V gene is TRBV4-3, the J gene TRBJ2-6, with TRBD2 matching 8 bases. Per germline, CDR1 LGHNA and CDR2 YSLEER. V trimming: 8 bases; J trimming: 4 bases; junction bases outside the gene matches: 10. The CDR3 is 16 amino acids. Written as DNA, the CDR3 is TGCGCCAGCGCAACCGGGGCGGGAGGAGGGGCCAACGTCCTGACTTTC. Its translation: CASATGAGGGANVLTF.

The J gene is TRBJ1-3, the V gene TRBV5-1; 8 bases map to TRBD1. J lost 0 bases, V lost 1 base, and 12 bases had no gene match. Germline assignment: CDR1 SGHRS and CDR2 YFSETQ. CDR3 length: 19 residues. This CDR3 reads CASSLRPGGLQSSGNTIYF. The CDR3 DNA reads as TGCGCCAGCAGCTTGCGGCCAGGGGGCCTACAAAGCTCTGGAAACACCATATATTTT. The whole variable domain, remainder taken from reference TRBV5-1 and TRBJ1-3, is KAGVTQTPRYLIKTRGQQVTLSCSPISGHRSVSWYQQTPGQGLQFLFEYFSETQRNKGNFPGRFSGRQFSNSRSEMNVSTLELGDSALYLCASSLRPGGLQSSGNTIYFGEGSWLTVV.

In its sample, this clone was seen once. The J gene is TRBJ1-3, the V gene TRBV4-1; D not certain. Per the germline V gene, CDR1 is MGHRA and CDR2 is YSYEKL. This CDR3 comprises 18 residues. V was shortened by 1 base and J by 3 bases, with 19 bases between the two germline ends. The CDR3 coding sequence is TGCGCCAGCAGCCAAGGGATCCTGAGGGCGCGGGTTGGAAACACCATATATTTT. Translation gives CASSQGILRARVGNTIYF.

This chain links TRBV7-3 with TRBJ2-7; 10 nucleotides agree with TRBD1. CDR1 and CDR2 from the germline V gene are SGHTA and FQGTGA. The CDR3 runs to 15 residues. The junction had 3 bases not matched to a gene; V was cut back by 3 bases and J by 1 base. CDR3 DNA: TGTGCCAGCAGCTTTGGACAGGGGGGTTCCTACGAGCAGTACTTC. Protein: CASSFGQGGSYEQYF. Complete variable domain (other parts from reference TRBV7-3 and TRBJ2-7): GAGVSQTPSNKVTEKGKYVELRCDPISGHTALYWYRQSLGQGPEFLIYFQGTGAADDSGLPNDRFFAVRPEGSVSTLKIQRTERGDSAVYLCASSFGQGGSYEQYFGPGTRLTVT.

V and J are TRBV7-3 and TRBJ2-7, with 8 bases identical to TRBD2. The CDR3 is 15 residues long. The V segment lost 3 bases and the J segment 5 bases; nucleotides outside the gene matches: 9. Germline lookup yields CDR1 SGHTA and CDR2 FQGTGA. CDR3 nucleotide sequence: TGTGCCAGCAGCTTTACCGGGACTAGTAGGGACGAGCAGTACTTC. This gives the protein CASSFTGTSRDEQYF.